Following are 13 T cell receptor beta chains from one sample sequenced in a study of regulatory T cells in long-lasting Graves disease. Time point indicated: newly diagnosed GD, antithyroid drugs for less than 3 months. Researchers made the TCR library from RNA that was extracted from PBMCs. In building TCR beta libraries, iRepertoire HTBI primers were used together with Arm-PCR of CDR3 regions. TCRdb independently ran MiXCR on the multiplex PCR reads; one entry per CDR3 protein. Here the sample spans roughly 420,000 distinct CDR3 sequences, around 17% being singletons. The same sample was also studied in work on T cells in Graves' hyperthyroidism and ophthalmopathy.

The source material was peripheral blood mononuclear cells (PBMCs), sampled at new diagnosis, from a patient treated with antithyroid drugs. These receptors all come from a woman under 40 with Graves disease.

In its sample, this clonotype was seen once. The rearrangement uses TRBV7-2 and TRBJ2-3; 15 bases map to TRBD2. This CDR3 contains 18 residues. Germline V gene sequence: CDR1 SGHTA, CDR2 FQGNSA. With V trimmed by 5 bases and J by 6 bases, 12 bases remained unmatched. The CDR3 bases are TGTGCCAGCAGCCTTGGACTAGCGGGAGGGTACCGGGTCGATACGCAGTATTTT. Amino acid sequence: CASSLGLAGGYRVDTQYF.

This clonotype was counted between two and nine times. V is TRBV13 and J is TRBJ2-7, with D perhaps given as TRBD1 or TRBD2 (5 bases each). Germline V gene data show CDR1 as PRHDT and CDR2 as FYEKMQ (reference sequence). Trimming pared 3 bases from V and 3 bases from J, leaving 15 bases between. The CDR3 extends over 15 amino acids. The DNA for the CDR3 is TGTGCCAGCAGCTTTGGCGCACTGGGGGTCTACGAGCAGTACTTC. This codes for CASSFGALGVYEQYF.

In its sample, this clonotype was seen many times. The chain recombines TRBV12-3 or TRBV12-4 with TRBJ1-4, with TRBD1 as a possible D gene (5 bases). V dropped 1 base and J dropped 3 bases, with 9 bases sitting between them. The CDR3 runs to 15 residues. The CDR3 DNA follows: TGTGCCAGCAGTTTAGTTCGGGGGGCTAATGAAAAACTGTTTTTT. This translates into CASSLVRGANEKLFF.

There are many counts of this clonotype. V gene TRBV7-9 combines with J gene TRBJ2-7, with 8 bases identical to TRBD2. This CDR3 region has 16 residues. CDR1 and CDR2 from the germline V gene are SEHNR and FQNEAQ (reference sequence). With 6 bases clipped from V and 5 bases from J, the junction kept 15 bases outside the gene matches. The CDR3 sequence is CASSRLLGSGNNEQYF. The DNA for the CDR3 is TGTGCCAGCAGTCGCCTATTGGGTAGCGGGAACAACGAGCAGTACTTC.

The chain recombines TRBV11-2 with TRBJ2-3, with 8 bases matching TRBD2. The junction had 5 bases not matched to a gene; V was cut back by 5 bases and J by 1 base. CDR1 is SGHAT and CDR2 is FQNNGV in the germline V gene. This CDR3 is built from 15 residues. CDR3 in amino acids: CASSKEGLGTDTQYF. The CDR3 bases are TGTGCCAGCAGCAAAGAGGGACTAGGCACAGATACGCAGTATTTT.

This clonotype was seen ten or more times. V is TRBV7-9 and J is TRBJ2-7; D tentatively reads TRBD1 or TRBD2 (5 bases each). Trimming cost V 3 bases and J 0 bases, with 9 bases left between them. Germline V CDR1 and CDR2: SEHNR, FQNEAQ (reference sequence). The CDR3 runs to 14 residues. This CDR3 is CASSLQGVSYEQYF. DNA for the CDR3: TGTGCCAGCAGCTTGCAGGGAGTCTCCTACGAGCAGTACTTC.

This clonotype showed up many times. The chain employs TRBV29-1 and TRBJ2-2; the D is unclear. The CDR3 covers 11 residues. V was cut by 6 bases and J by 2 bases, with 4 bases left in between. The germline V gene has CDR1 SQVTM and CDR2 ANQGSEA. CDR3 coding DNA: TGCAGCGTCCAAAACACCGGGGAGCTGTTTTTT. Protein sequence: CSVQNTGELFF.

There are many counts of this clonotype. This chain links TRBV6-1 with TRBJ2-1; 7 nucleotides line up with TRBD2. This CDR3 region has 15 residues. J lost 4 bases, V lost 6 bases, and 9 bases had no gene match. CDR1 is MNHNS, CDR2 SASEGT, per germline. CDR3 loop: CASRVRGSTYNEQFF. The CDR3 nucleotides read TGTGCCAGCAGAGTGCGCGGGAGTACTTACAATGAGCAGTTCTTC.

This clonotype has a handful of counts. The chain couples TRBV4-1 to TRBJ2-1, with TRBD2 as a possible D gene (6 bases). Looked up from germline, CDR1 is MGHRA and CDR2 is YSYEKL. V lost 3 bases to trimming and J lost 7 bases, with 16 bases between them. The CDR3 is 15 residues long. The CDR3 DNA follows: TGCGCCAGCAGCCAGAGGACTCTAGGAGGGAATGAGCAGTTCTTC. Protein: CASSQRTLGGNEQFF.

Comments on this clonotype: A single base separates this from a much larger clone, so it may be a read error. The chain combines TRBV28 with TRBJ1-5, with D hard to call. V gave up 2 bases and J gave up 2 bases, with 13 bases separating them. The CDR3 runs to 16 residues. Germline CDR1 is MDHEN and CDR2 is SYDVKM. The CDR3 nucleotides are TGTGCCAGCAGTTTAATAGGCAGCCTGGGCAATCAGCCCCAGCATTTT. This codes for CASSLIGSLGNQPQHF.

The chain recombines TRBV7-3 with TRBJ2-1; a weak D match, TRBD1 (5 bases). The CDR3 has 17 amino acids. The V end lost 1 base, the J end lost 7 bases, and 20 bases lay between the germline ends. Germline loops: CDR1 SGHTA, CDR2 FQGTGA. In DNA, the CDR3 is TGTGCCAGCAGCTTAAAGGGGCAGGCGACAAACCCTAATGAGCAGTTCTTC. Protein product: CASSLKGQATNPNEQFF.

This clonotype has a count of ten or more. This rearrangement joins TRBV11-2 to TRBJ1-2; the D gene is possibly TRBD1 (5 bases). Germline V CDR1 and CDR2: SGHAT, FQNNGV. The V gene lost 2 bases and the J gene lost 8 bases, with 15 bases spanning the gap. The length of the CDR3 is 14 residues. The CDR3: CASSLLRDSFGYTF. Here the CDR3 DNA reads TGTGCCAGCAGCTTACTCAGGGATTCGTTCGGCTACACCTTC.

At least ten counts were recorded for this clonotype. The chain has TRBV20-1 and TRBJ2-3, with 13 nucleotides matching TRBD2. From germline, CDR1 is DFQATT and CDR2 SNEGSKA (reference sequence). The CDR3 is made up of 14 amino acids. V shed 4 bases and J 4 bases; nucleotides not matched to a gene: 2. CDR3 nucleotides: TGCAGTGCTAAGGGACTAGCGGGGTCAGATACGCAGTATTTT. Its protein product is CSAKGLAGSDTQYF.